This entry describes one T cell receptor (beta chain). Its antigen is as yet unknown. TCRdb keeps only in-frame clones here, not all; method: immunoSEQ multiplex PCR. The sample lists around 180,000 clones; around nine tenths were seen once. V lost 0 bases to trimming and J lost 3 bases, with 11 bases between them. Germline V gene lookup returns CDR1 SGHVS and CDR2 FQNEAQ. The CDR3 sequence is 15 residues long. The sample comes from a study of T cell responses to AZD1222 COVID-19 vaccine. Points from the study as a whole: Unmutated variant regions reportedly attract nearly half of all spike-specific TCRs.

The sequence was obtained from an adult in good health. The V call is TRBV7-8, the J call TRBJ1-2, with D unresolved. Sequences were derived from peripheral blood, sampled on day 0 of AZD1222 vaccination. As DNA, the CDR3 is TGTGCCAGCAGCTTAGCAGTGCAGAACCACTATGGCTACACCTTC. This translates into CASSLAVQNHYGYTF.